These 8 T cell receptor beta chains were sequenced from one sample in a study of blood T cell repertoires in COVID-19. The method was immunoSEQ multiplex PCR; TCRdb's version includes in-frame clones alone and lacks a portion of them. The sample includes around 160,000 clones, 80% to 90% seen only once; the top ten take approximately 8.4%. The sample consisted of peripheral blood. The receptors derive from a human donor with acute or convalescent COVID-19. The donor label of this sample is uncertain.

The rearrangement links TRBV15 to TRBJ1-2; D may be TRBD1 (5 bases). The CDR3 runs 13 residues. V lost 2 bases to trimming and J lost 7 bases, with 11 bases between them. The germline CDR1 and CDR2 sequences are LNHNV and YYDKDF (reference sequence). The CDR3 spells CATSRTGGSGYTF. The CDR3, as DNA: TGTGCCACCAGCAGAACGGGGGGTTCTGGCTACACCTTC.

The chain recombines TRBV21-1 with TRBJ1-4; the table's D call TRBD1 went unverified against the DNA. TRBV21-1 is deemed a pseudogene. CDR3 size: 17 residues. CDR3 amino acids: CASSKVGGDRKNEKLFF. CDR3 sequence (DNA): TGTGCCAGCAGCAAAGTGGGAGGGGACAGGAAAAATGAAAAACTGTTTTTT.

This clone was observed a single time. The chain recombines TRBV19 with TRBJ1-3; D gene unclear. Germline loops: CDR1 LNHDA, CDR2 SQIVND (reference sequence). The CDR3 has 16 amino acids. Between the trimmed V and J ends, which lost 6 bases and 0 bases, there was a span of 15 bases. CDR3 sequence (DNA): TGTGCCAGTAGCCTGGATGGCACTAACTCTGGAAACACCATATATTTT. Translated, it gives CASSLDGTNSGNTIYF.

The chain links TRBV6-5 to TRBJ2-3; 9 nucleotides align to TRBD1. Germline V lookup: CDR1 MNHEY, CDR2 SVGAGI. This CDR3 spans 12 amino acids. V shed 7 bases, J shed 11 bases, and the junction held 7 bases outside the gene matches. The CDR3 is CASTSDRGRQYF. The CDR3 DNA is TGTGCCAGCACCTCGGACAGGGGCAGGCAGTATTTT.

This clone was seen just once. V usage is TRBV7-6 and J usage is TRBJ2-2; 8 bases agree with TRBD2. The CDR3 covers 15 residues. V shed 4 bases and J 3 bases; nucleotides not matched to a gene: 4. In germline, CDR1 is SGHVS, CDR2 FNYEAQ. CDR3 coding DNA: TGTGCCAGCAGCTCCCGGGGGGGGTACACCGGGGAGCTGTTTTTT. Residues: CASSSRGGYTGELFF. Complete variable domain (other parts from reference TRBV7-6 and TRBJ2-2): GAGVSQSPRYKVTKRGQDVALRCDPISGHVSLYWYRQALGQGPEFLTYFNYEAQQDKSGLPNDRFSAERPEGSISTLTIQRTEQRDSAMYRCASSSRGGYTGELFFGEGSRLTVL.

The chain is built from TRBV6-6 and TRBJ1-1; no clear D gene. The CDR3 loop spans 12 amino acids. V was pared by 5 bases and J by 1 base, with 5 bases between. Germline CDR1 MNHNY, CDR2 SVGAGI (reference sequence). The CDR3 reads CASSAENTEAFF. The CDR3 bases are TGTGCCAGCAGTGCGGAGAACACTGAAGCTTTCTTT.

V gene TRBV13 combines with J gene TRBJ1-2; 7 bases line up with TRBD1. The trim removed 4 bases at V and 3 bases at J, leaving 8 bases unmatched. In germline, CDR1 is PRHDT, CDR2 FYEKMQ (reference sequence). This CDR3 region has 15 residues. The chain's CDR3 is CASSYILGTDYGYTF. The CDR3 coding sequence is TGTGCCAGCAGCTATATCCTAGGGACAGACTATGGCTACACCTTC.

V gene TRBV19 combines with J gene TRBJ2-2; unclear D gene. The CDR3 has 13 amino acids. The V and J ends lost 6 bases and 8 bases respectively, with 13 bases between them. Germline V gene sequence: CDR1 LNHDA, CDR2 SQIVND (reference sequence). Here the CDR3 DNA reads TGTGCCAGTAGCCAGACTCCCACTGGGGAGCTGTTTTTT. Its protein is CASSQTPTGELFF.